Reported below is one TCR beta chain. The treatment here: 19 received Ad26.COV2.S at low or high dose, single or two shots; five or six received placebo; per-sample allocation not given. Collection of the samples took place on day 63 after the first injection of vaccine or placebo. These data belong to a study of Ad26.COV2.S vaccination and SARS-CoV-2 variants. Study-level information: The vaccine Ad26.COV2.S was put into the muscle once, or twice with 56 days between.

Produced via immunoSEQ multiplex PCR; TCRdb's table is partial and in-frame only. The profile shows hundreds of thousands of clones, 85% of them singletons. The germline V gene has CDR1 KGHSH and CDR2 LQKENI. V shed 4 bases and J 4 bases; nucleotides not matched to a gene: 15. The CDR3 is 17 amino acids. The specimen comprised peripheral blood, sampled in a trial of Ad26.COV2.S vaccine versus placebo. The rearrangement links TRBV18 to TRBJ2-7; 8 nucleotides line up with TRBD2. This clonotype was sampled from a person between 18 and 65 years old who received the Ad26.COV2.S COVID-19 vaccine or a placebo. The CDR3, as DNA: TGTGCCAGCTCACTAATTGTGGCGGGGGGTACCCATTACGAGCAGTACTTC. This sequence encodes CASSLIVAGGTHYEQYF.